Below, 20 T cell receptor beta chains from the same sample are listed, as sequenced in a study of blood T cell repertoires in COVID-19. Profiled with immunoSEQ multiplex PCR; TCRdb holds only in-frame clones, not every one. The data hold 50,000 to 70,000 clones, with more than 85% observed a single time. Input material: peripheral blood. Receptors originate from a human donor with active COVID-19. The donor label of this sample is uncertain.

The chain carries TRBV28 and TRBJ1-1, with D perhaps matching TRBD1 (5 bases). With 6 bases removed from V and 6 bases from J, the gap between germline ends came to 20 bases. Per germline, CDR1 MDHEN and CDR2 SYDVKM. The CDR3 is made up of 15 amino acids. The CDR3 DNA sequence: TGTGCCAGCAGCGAAGGTTATCAGGGAGGGGCTGAAGCTTTCTTT. It encodes CASSEGYQGGAEAFF.

V and J are TRBV9 and TRBJ2-3; D not resolved. Germline V lookup: CDR1 SGDLS, CDR2 YYNGEE. CDR3 length: 15 residues. Trimming shortened V by 4 bases and J by 7 bases, and 19 bases separated the two germline ends. The CDR3 region is CASSTSPSGSNTQYF. The CDR3 nucleotides read TGTGCCAGCAGCACCTCTCCTAGTGGCTCAAATACGCAGTATTTT.

The V call is TRBV5-6, the J call TRBJ2-3, with TRBD2 matching 7 bases. V shed 3 bases, J shed 11 bases, and the junction held 3 bases outside the gene matches. Germline V gene sequence: CDR1 SGHDT, CDR2 YYEEEE. The CDR3 sequence is 11 residues long. The CDR3 loop is CASSSGGWQYF. The CDR3 DNA is TGTGCCAGCAGCTCGGGGGGTTGGCAGTATTTT.

The rearrangement uses TRBV16 and TRBJ2-5, with D unclear. The CDR3 is made up of 15 amino acids. Per the germline V gene, CDR1 is KGHSY and CDR2 is FQNENV. Deletions cut 2 bases from V and 5 bases from J, with 15 bases between. CDR3 in DNA: TGTGCCAGCAGCCAACTTCTACAGTCGCCGGAGACCCAGTACTTC. Encoded protein: CASSQLLQSPETQYF. Looking up the rest from reference TRBV16 and TRBJ2-5 gives the full variable domain: GEEVAQTPKHLVRGEGQKAKLYCAPIKGHSYVFWYQQVLKNEFKFLISFQNENVFDETGMPKERFSAKCLPNSPCSLEIQATKLEDSAVYFCASSQLLQSPETQYFGPGTRLLVL.

The chain has TRBV2 and TRBJ1-1; D gene ambiguous. This CDR3 spans 13 amino acids. The V end lost 5 bases, the J end lost 0 bases, and 7 bases lay between the germline ends. Germline V gene lookup returns CDR1 SNHLY and CDR2 FYNNEI. The CDR3 DNA follows: TGTGCCAGCAGTCGGGTAATGAACACTGAAGCTTTCTTT. This encodes CASSRVMNTEAFF.

The chain combines TRBV12-5 with TRBJ2-5, with D possibly being TRBD2 (6 bases). The CDR3 consists of 13 residues. CDR1 is LGHNT, CDR2 FRNRAP, per germline. The V end was cut by 4 bases, the J end by 2 bases, with 8 bases between. Here the CDR3 reads CASGSSGQETQYF. The CDR3 DNA is TGTGCTAGTGGTTCCAGCGGGCAAGAGACCCAGTACTTC.

The sample holds one count of this clone. The chain has TRBV6-2 or TRBV6-3 and TRBJ2-5, with 7 bases matching TRBD1. The CDR3 runs 14 residues. The germline V gene has CDR1 MNHEY and CDR2 SVGEGT. Trimming removed 6 bases from V and 5 bases from J; junction bases left unmatched: 9. CDR3 sequence reads: CASSRDREMETQYF. The CDR3 DNA follows: TGTGCCAGCAGCCGCGACAGGGAGATGGAGACCCAGTACTTC.

The chain links TRBV30 to TRBJ2-2; D gene ambiguous. Between the trimmed V and J ends, which lost 0 bases and 0 bases, there was a span of 14 bases. The CDR3 is made up of 17 amino acids. In germline, CDR1 is GTSNPN, CDR2 SVGIG (reference sequence). Here the CDR3 reads CAWSVPRTQANTGELFF. The CDR3 coding sequence is TGTGCCTGGAGTGTACCAAGAACCCAGGCGAACACCGGGGAGCTGTTTTTT.

CDR3 loop: CASSLARSGANVLTF. The CDR3 DNA is TGCGCCAGCAGCTTGGCCCGCTCTGGGGCCAACGTCCTGACTTTC. The V gene is TRBV5-1, the J gene TRBJ2-6; D is ambiguous. The length of the CDR3 is 15 residues. V gave up 0 bases and J gave up 0 bases, with 4 bases separating them. CDR1 and CDR2 from the germline V gene are SGHRS and YFSETQ.

This chain links TRBV14 with TRBJ2-1; the match to TRBD2 covers 16 bases. CDR3 length equals 18 residues. With V trimmed by 4 bases and J by 6 bases, 9 bases remained unmatched. Germline CDR1 SGHDN, CDR2 FVKESK. The CDR3 loop is CASSPVPGLAGGGNEQFF. CDR3 nucleotides: TGTGCCAGCAGCCCCGTCCCGGGACTAGCGGGGGGGGGCAATGAGCAGTTCTTC.

The chain has TRBV28 and TRBJ2-7; 7 positions match TRBD1. This CDR3 is built from 13 residues. V gave up 3 bases and J gave up 5 bases; unmatched junction bases: 4. CDR1 and CDR2 from the germline V gene are MDHEN and SYDVKM. The DNA for the CDR3 is TGTGCCAGCAGTTTGGTAGGGGGCAACGAGCAGTACTTC. As protein: CASSLVGGNEQYF.

The rearrangement uses TRBV6-5 and TRBJ1-1, with 9 bases matching TRBD1. The CDR3 spans 13 residues. Germline CDR1 reads MNHEY; CDR2 reads SVGAGI. V was clipped by 8 bases and J by 1 base; unmatched bases: 2. Here the CDR3 DNA reads TGTGCCAGCCAGGGACAGGGGAACACTGAAGCTTTCTTT. Translation: CASQGQGNTEAFF.

The V call is TRBV29-1, the J call TRBJ2-7; D is unresolved. Germline V gene lookup returns CDR1 SQVTM and CDR2 ANQGSEA. This CDR3 comprises 11 residues. V dropped 4 bases and J dropped 7 bases, with 11 bases sitting between them. CDR3 in amino acids: CSVVSPREQYF. Here the CDR3 DNA reads TGCAGCGTTGTCTCCCCGAGAGAGCAGTACTTC.

This chain joins TRBV20-1 and TRBJ2-7; 7 bases are a match to TRBD2. From germline, CDR1 is DFQATT and CDR2 SNEGSKA (reference sequence). CDR3 length equals 14 residues. The ends lost 3 bases at V and 2 bases at J; junction bases unmatched: 7. The DNA of the CDR3 is TGCAGTGCTAGTCCTGGTGGGGGGGCCTACGAGCAGTACTTC. This gives the protein CSASPGGGAYEQYF.

The rearrangement uses TRBV5-1 and TRBJ2-4, with 12 bases identical to TRBD2. CDR3 length: 15 amino acids. In germline, CDR1 is SGHRS, CDR2 YFSETQ. V dropped 3 bases and J dropped 8; count of bases not matched to a gene: 6. The chain's CDR3 is CASSSRTSGIDIQYF. CDR3 nucleotides: TGCGCCAGCAGCTCCCGGACTAGCGGGATTGACATTCAGTACTTC.

To note about this clone: In the same sample, other DNA sequences code for this CDR3. This sequence joins TRBV2 and TRBJ1-5; 10 bases map to TRBD1. CDR1 is SNHLY, CDR2 FYNNEI, per germline. The CDR3 loop spans 15 amino acids. V dropped 4 bases and J dropped 0; count of bases not matched to a gene: 0. The CDR3 DNA reads as TGTGCCAGCAGTGGGACAGGGGGTAGCAATCAGCCCCAGCATTTT. It yields the protein CASSGTGGSNQPQHF.

The rearrangement uses TRBV5-4 and TRBJ2-1, with D possibly being TRBD2 (7 bases). CDR1 is SGHNT, CDR2 YYREEE, per germline (reference sequence). The CDR3 is made up of 15 amino acids. The germline V and J ends were trimmed by 4 bases and 3 bases, with 14 bases remaining between them. CDR3 nucleotide sequence: TGTGCCAGCAGCCATGGGGGAGGGGGCTACAATGAGCAGTTCTTC. As protein: CASSHGGGGYNEQFF.

The chain has TRBV19 and TRBJ2-2; TRBD1 matches 7 bases. V shed 6 bases, J shed 3 bases, and the junction held 7 bases outside the gene matches. The germline V gene encodes CDR1 LNHDA and CDR2 SQIVND (reference sequence). The CDR3 length is 15 residues. CDR3 DNA: TGTGCCAGTAGGATCCGGGACAGAGACACCGGGGAGCTGTTTTTT. Its protein is CASRIRDRDTGELFF.

This chain uses TRBV18 with TRBJ2-7; 7 positions agree with TRBD1. Germline values: CDR1 KGHSH, CDR2 LQKENI. CDR3 size: 13 residues. After removal of 7 bases from V and 3 bases from J, the junction contained 6 bases not matched to a gene. The CDR3 here is CASLGRDSYEQYF. The CDR3 DNA reads as TGTGCCAGCTTAGGCCGGGACAGCTACGAGCAGTACTTC.

The chain carries TRBV5-1 and TRBJ2-2; 7 bases map to TRBD1. The length of the CDR3 is 17 residues. Trimming took 0 bases from V and 3 from J; bases not matched to a gene: 8. The germline V gene has CDR1 SGHRS and CDR2 YFSETQ. The CDR3 sequence is CASSLGQGERDTGELFF. CDR3 DNA: TGCGCCAGCAGCTTGGGACAGGGAGAAAGGGACACCGGGGAGCTGTTTTTT. The full variable domain, its missing parts supplied by reference TRBV5-1 and TRBJ2-2, is KAGVTQTPRYLIKTRGQQVTLSCSPISGHRSVSWYQQTPGQGLQFLFEYFSETQRNKGNFPGRFSGRQFSNSRSEMNVSTLELGDSALYLCASSLGQGERDTGELFFGEGSRLTVL.